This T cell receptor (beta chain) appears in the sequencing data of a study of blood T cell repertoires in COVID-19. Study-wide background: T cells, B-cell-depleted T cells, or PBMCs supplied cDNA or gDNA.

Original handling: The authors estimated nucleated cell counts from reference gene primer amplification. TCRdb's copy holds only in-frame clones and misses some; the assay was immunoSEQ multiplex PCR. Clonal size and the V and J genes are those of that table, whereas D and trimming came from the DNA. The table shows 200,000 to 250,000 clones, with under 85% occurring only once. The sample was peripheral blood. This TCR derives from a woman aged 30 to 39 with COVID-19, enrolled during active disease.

In nucleotides, the CDR3 is TGTGCCAGCAGCAGCCAGGCGACAGGGGGAGGCGGCTACACCTTC. This translates into CASSSQATGGGGYTF. V usage is TRBV3-1 (or the pseudogene TRBV3-2) and J usage is TRBJ1-2; 9 bases fit TRBD1. The V and J ends lost 5 bases and 8 bases, in that order; junction bases with no gene match: 12. CDR1 and CDR2 from the germline V gene are LGHDT and YNNKEL (reference sequence). This CDR3 is 15 amino acids long.